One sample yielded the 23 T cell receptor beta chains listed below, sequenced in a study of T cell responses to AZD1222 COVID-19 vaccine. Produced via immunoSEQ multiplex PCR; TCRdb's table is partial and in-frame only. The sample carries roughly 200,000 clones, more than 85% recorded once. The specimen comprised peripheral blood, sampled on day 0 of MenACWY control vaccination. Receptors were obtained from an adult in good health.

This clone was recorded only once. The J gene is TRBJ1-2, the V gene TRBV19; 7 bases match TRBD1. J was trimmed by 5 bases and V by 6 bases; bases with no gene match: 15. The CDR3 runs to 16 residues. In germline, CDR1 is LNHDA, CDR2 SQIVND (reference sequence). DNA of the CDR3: TGTGCCAGTAGACCCCCACAGGGGAGTCCAACTTATGGCTACACCTTC. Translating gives CASRPPQGSPTYGYTF.

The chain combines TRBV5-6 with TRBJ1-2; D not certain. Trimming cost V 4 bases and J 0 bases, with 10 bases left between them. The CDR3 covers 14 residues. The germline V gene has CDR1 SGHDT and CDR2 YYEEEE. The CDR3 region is CASSRDGANYGYTF. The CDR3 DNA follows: TGTGCCAGCAGCCGAGACGGAGCTAACTATGGCTACACCTTC.

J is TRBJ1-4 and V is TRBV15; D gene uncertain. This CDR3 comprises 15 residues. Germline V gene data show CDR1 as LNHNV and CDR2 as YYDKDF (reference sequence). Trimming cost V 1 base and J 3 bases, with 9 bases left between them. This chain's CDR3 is CATSRARAPNEKLFF. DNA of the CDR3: TGTGCCACCAGCAGAGCCCGGGCCCCTAATGAAAAACTGTTTTTT.

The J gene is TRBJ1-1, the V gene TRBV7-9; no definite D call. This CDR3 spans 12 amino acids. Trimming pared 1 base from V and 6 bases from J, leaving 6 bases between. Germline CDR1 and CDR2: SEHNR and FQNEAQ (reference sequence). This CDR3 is CASSLGAAEAFF. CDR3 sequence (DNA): TGTGCCAGCAGCTTAGGGGCCGCTGAAGCTTTCTTT.

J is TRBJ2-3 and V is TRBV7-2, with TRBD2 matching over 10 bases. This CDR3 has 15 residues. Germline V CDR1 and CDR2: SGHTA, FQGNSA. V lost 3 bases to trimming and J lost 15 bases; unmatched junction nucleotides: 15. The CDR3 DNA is TGTGCCAGCAGCTTTGGCCTAGCGGGGGCCCCAATACGTTATTTT. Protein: CASSFGLAGAPIRYF.

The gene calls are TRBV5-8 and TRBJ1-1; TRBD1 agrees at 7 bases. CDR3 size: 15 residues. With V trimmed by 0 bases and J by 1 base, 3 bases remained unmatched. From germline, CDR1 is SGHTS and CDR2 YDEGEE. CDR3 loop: CASSLAGTENTEAFF. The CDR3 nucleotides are TGTGCCAGCAGCTTGGCCGGGACAGAGAACACTGAAGCTTTCTTT.

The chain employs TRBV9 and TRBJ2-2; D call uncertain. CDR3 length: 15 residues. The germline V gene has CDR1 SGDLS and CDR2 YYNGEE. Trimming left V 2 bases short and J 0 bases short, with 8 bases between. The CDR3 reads CASSVAPANTGELFF. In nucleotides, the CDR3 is TGTGCCAGCAGCGTCGCGCCAGCGAACACCGGGGAGCTGTTTTTT.

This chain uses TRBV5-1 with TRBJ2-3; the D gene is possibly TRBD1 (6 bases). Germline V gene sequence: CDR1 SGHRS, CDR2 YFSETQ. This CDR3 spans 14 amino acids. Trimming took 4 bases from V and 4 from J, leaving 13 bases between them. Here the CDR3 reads CASSTNRDADTQYF. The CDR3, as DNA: TGCGCCAGCAGCACCAACAGGGACGCAGATACGCAGTATTTT. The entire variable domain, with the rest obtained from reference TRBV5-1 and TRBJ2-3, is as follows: KAGVTQTPRYLIKTRGQQVTLSCSPISGHRSVSWYQQTPGQGLQFLFEYFSETQRNKGNFPGRFSGRQFSNSRSEMNVSTLELGDSALYLCASSTNRDADTQYFGPGTRLTVL.

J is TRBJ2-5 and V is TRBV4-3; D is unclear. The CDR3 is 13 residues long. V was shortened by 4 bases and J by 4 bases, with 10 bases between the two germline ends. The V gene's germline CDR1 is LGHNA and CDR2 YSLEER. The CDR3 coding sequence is TGCGCCAGCAGCCTCACACCCCGAGAGACCCAGTACTTC. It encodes CASSLTPRETQYF.

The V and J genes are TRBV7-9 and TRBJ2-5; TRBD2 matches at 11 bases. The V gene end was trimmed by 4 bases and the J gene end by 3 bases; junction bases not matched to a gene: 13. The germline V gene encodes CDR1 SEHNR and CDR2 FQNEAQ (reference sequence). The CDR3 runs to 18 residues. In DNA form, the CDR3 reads TGTGCCAGCAGCTCACTAGCGGGGGTCAAGGCAGGGGAAGAGACCCAGTACTTC. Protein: CASSSLAGVKAGEETQYF.

CDR3 region: CASSLGQSRNQPQHF. DNA for the CDR3: TGTGCCAGCAGCCTTGGACAGAGCCGTAATCAGCCCCAGCATTTT. The V gene is TRBV6-6, the J gene TRBJ1-5, with D possibly TRBD1 on 6 matching bases. The germline gives CDR1 MNHNY, CDR2 SVGAGI (reference sequence). Between the trimmed V and J ends, which lost 6 bases and 4 bases, there was a span of 16 bases. The CDR3 extends over 15 amino acids.

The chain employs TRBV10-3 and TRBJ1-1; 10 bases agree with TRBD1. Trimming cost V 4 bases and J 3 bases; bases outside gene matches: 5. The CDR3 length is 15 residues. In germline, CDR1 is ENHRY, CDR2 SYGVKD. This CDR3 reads CAISGDRGWDTEAFF. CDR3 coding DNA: TGTGCCATCAGTGGGGACAGGGGATGGGACACTGAAGCTTTCTTT.

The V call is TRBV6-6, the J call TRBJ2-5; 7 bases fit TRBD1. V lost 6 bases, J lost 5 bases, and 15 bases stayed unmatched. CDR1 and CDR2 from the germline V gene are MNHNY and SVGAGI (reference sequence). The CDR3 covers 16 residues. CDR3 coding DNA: TGTGCCAGCAGGGAGCAGTACAGGGGCGCAGAGGAGACCCAGTACTTC. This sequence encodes CASREQYRGAEETQYF.

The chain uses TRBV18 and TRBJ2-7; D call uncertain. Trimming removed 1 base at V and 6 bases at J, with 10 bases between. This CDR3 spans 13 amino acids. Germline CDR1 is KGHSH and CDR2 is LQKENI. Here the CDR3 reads CASSPRNSIEQYF. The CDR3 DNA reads TGTGCCAGCTCACCACGGAACAGTATCGAGCAGTACTTC.

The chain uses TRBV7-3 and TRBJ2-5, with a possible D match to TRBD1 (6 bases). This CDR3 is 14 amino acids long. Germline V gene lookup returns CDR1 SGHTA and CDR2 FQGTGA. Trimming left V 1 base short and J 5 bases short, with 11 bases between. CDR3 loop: CASSLMGAGETQYF. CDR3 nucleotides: TGTGCCAGCAGCTTAATGGGGGCTGGGGAGACCCAGTACTTC.

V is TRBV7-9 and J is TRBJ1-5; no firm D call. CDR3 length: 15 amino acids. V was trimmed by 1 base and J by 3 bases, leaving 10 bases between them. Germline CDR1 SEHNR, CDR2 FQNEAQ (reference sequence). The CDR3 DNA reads TGTGCCAGCAGCTTAGGGCATGCGGACAATCAGCCCCAGCATTTT. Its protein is CASSLGHADNQPQHF.

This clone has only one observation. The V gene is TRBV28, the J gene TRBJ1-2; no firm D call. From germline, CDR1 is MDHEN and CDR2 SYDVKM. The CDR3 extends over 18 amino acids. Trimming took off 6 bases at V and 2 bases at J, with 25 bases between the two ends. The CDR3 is CASSTLPYPSAKNYGYTF. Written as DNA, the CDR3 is TGTGCCAGCAGCACTTTACCCTACCCTTCGGCCAAAAACTATGGCTACACCTTC.

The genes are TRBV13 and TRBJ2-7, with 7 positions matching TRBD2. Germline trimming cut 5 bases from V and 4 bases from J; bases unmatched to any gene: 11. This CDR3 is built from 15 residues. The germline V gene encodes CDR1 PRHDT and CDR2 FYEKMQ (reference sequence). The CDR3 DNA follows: TGTGCCAGCAGCCCCAGGAGGGACGGGGGGTACGAGCAGTACTTC. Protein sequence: CASSPRRDGGYEQYF.

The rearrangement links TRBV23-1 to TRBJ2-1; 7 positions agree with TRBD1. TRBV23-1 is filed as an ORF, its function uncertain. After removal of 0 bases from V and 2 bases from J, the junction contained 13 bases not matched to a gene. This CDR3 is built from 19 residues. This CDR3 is CASSQSGQQGRRTYNEQFF. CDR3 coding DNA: TGCGCCAGCAGTCAATCGGGCCAACAGGGGAGACGAACCTACAATGAGCAGTTCTTC.

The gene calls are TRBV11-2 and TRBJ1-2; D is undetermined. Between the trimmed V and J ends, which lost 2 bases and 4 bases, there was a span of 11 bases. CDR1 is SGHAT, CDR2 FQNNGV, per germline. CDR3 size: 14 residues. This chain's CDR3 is CASSLIRLRYGYTF. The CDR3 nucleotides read TGTGCCAGCAGCTTAATCAGGCTACGCTATGGCTACACCTTC. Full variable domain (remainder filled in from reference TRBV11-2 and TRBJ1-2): EAGVAQSPRYKIIEKRQSVAFWCNPISGHATLYWYQQILGQGPKLLIQFQNNGVVDDSQLPKDRFSAERLKGVDSTLKIQPAKLEDSAVYLCASSLIRLRYGYTFGSGTRLTVV.

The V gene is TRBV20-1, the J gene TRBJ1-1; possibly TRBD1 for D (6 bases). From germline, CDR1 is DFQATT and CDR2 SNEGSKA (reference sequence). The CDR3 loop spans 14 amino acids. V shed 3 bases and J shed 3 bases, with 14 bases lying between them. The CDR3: CSASFSGQDTEAFF. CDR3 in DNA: TGCAGTGCTAGTTTCTCGGGACAAGACACTGAAGCTTTCTTT.

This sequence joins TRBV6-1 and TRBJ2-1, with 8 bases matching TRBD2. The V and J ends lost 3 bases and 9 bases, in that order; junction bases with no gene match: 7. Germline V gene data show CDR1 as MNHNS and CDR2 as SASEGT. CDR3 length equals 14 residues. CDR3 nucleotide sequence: TGTGCCAGCAGTGATCGCGGGGGGTATACTGAGCAGTTCTTC. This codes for CASSDRGGYTEQFF.

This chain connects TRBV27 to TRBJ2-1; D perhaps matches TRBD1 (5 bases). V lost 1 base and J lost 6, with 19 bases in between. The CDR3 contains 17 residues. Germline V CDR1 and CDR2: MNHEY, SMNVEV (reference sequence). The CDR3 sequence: CASSLYPPRGPSNEQFF. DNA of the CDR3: TGTGCCAGCAGTTTATACCCCCCTAGGGGTCCCTCCAATGAGCAGTTCTTC.